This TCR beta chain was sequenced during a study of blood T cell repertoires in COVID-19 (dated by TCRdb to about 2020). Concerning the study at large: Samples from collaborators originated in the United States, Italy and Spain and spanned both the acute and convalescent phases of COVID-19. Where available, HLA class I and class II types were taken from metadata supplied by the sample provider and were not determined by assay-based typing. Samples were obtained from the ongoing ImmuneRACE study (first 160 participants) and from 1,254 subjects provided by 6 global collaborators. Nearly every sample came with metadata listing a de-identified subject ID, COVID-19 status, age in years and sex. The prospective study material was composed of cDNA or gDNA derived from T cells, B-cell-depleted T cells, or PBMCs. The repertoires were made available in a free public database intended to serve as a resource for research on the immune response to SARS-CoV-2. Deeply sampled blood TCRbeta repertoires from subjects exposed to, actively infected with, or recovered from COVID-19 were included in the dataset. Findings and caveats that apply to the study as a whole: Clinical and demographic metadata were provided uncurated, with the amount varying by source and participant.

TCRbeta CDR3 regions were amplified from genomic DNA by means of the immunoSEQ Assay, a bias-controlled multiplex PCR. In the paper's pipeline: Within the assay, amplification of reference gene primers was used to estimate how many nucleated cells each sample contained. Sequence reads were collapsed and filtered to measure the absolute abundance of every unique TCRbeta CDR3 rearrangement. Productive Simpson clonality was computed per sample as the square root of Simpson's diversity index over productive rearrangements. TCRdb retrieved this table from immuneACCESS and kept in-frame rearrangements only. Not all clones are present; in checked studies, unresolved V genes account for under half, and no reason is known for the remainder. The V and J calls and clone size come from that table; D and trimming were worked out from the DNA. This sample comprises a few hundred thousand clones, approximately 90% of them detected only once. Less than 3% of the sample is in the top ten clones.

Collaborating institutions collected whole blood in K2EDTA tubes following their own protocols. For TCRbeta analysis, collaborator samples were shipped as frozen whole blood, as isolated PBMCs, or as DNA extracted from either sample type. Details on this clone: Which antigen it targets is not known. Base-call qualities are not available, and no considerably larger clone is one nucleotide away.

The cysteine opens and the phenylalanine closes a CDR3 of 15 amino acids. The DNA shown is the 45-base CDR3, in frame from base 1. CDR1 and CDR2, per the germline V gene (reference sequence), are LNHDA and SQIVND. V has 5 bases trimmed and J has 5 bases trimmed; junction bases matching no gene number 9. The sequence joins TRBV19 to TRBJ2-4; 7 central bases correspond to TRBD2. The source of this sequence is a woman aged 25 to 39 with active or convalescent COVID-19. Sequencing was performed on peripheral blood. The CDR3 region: CASSRRGGAENIQYF. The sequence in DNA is TGTGCCAGTAGTCGCCGGGGAGGGGCCGAAAACATTCAGTACTTC.